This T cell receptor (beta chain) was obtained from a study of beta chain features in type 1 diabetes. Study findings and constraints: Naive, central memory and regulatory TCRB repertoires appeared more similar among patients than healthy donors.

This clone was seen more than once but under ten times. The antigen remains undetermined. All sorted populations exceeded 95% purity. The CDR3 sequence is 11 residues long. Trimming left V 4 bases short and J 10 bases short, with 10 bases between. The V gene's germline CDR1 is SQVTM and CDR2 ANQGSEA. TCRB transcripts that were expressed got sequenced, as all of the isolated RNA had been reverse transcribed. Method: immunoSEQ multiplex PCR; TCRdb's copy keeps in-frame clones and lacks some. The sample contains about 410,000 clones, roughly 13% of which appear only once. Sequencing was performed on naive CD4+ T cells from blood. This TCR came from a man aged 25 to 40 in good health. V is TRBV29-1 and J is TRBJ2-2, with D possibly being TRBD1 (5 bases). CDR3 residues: CSVGGGQELFF. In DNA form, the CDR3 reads TGCAGCGTTGGGGGTGGACAGGAGCTGTTTTTT.